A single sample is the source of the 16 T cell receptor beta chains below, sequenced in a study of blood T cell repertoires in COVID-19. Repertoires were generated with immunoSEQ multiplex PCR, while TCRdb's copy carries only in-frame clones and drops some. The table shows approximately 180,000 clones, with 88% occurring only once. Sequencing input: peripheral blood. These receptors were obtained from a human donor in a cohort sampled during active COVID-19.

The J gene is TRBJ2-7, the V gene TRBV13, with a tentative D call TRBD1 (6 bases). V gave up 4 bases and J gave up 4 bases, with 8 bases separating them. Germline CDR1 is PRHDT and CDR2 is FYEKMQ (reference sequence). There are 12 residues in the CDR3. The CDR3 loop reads CASSYRVYEQYF. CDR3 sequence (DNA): TGTGCCAGCAGCTACAGGGTTTACGAGCAGTACTTC.

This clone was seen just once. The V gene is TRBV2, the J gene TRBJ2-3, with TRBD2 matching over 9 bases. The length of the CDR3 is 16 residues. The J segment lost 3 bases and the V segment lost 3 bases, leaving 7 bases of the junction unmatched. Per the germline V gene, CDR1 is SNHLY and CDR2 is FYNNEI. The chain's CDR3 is CASSEREGGSTDTQYF. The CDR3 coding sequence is TGTGCCAGCAGTGAGCGGGAGGGAGGGTCTACAGATACGCAGTATTTT.

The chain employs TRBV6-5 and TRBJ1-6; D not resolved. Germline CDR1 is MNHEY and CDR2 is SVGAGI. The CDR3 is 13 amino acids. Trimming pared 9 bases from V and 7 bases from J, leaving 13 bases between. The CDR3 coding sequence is TGTGCCAGTGTTTTGGGCGGGAATTCACCCCTCCACTTT. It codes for CASVLGGNSPLHF.

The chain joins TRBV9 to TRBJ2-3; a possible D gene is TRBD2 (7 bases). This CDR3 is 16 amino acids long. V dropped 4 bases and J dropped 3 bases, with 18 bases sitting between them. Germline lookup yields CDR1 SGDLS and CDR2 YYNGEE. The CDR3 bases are TGTGCCAGCAGCTCCCGATCGGGGGGCCCAACAGATACGCAGTATTTT. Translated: CASSSRSGGPTDTQYF.

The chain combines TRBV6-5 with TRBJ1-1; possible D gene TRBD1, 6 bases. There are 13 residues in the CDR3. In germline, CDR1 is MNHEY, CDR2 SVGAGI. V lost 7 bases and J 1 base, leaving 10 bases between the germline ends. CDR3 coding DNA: TGTGCCAGCACAAAGGGGGAGAACACTGAAGCTTTCTTT. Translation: CASTKGENTEAFF.

The CDR3 DNA reads as TGTGCCAGCAGTTCGGCGGGGGGGAACACTGAAGCTTTCTTT. Translated: CASSSAGGNTEAFF. The chain joins TRBV6-6 to TRBJ1-1; TRBD1 is a possible D gene (5 bases). CDR3 length: 14 residues. Germline lookup yields CDR1 MNHNY and CDR2 SVGAGI (reference sequence). The germline V and J ends were trimmed by 4 bases and 1 base, with 10 bases remaining between them.

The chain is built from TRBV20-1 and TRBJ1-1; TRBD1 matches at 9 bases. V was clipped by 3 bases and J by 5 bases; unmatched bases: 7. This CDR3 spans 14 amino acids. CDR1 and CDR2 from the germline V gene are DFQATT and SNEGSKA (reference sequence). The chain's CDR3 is CSASPGTGRTEAFF. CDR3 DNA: TGCAGTGCTAGTCCCGGGACAGGGAGAACTGAAGCTTTCTTT.

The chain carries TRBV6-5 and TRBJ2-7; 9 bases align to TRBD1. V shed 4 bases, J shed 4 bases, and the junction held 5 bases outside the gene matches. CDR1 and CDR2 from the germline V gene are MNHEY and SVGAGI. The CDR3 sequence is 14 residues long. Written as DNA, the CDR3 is TGTGCCAGCAGTTGGGACAGGGAGGTGTACGAGCAGTACTTC. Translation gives CASSWDREVYEQYF.

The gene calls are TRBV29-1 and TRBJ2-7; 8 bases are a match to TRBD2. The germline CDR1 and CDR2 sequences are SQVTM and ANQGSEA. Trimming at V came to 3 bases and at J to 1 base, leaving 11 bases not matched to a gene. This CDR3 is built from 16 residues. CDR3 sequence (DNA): TGCAGCGTTGATAATTTAGGGGGACTAGGGTCCTACGAGCAGTACTTC. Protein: CSVDNLGGLGSYEQYF.

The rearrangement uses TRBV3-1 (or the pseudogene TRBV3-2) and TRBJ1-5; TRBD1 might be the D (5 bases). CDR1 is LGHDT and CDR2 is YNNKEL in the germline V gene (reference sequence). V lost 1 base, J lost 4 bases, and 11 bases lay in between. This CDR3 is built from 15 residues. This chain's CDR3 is CASSQAGSRNQPQHF. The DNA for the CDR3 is TGTGCCAGCAGCCAAGCAGGGTCTCGGAATCAGCCCCAGCATTTT.

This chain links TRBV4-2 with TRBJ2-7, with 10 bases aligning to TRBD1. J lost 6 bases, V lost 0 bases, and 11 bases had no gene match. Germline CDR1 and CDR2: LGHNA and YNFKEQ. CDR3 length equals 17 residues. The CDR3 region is CASSQDLPGQGISEQYF. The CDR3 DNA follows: TGTGCCAGCAGCCAAGACCTACCGGGACAGGGGATTAGCGAGCAGTACTTC.

The CDR3 DNA follows: TGTGCCAGCAGTTACGGCACCAATCAGCCCCAGCATTTT. Translating it yields CASSYGTNQPQHF. V and J are TRBV6-2 or TRBV6-3 and TRBJ1-5; no firm D call. The CDR3 runs 13 residues. Germline V gives CDR1 MNHEY, CDR2 SVGEGT. V was clipped by 2 bases and J by 3 bases, with 5 bases between them.

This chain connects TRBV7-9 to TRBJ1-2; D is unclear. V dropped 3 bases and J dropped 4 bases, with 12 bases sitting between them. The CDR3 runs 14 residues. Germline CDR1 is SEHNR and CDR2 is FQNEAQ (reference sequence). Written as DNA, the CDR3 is TGTGCCAGCAGCTTGGAGGCGCGGGGCTATGGCTACACCTTC. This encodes CASSLEARGYGYTF.

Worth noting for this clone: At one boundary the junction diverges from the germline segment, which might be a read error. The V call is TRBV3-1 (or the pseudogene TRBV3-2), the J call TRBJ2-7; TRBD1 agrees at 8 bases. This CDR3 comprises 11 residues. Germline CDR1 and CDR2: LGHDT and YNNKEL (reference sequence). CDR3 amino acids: CASSHGQGRHF. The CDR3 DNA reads TGTGCCAGCAGCCACGGACAGGGCAGGCACTTC.

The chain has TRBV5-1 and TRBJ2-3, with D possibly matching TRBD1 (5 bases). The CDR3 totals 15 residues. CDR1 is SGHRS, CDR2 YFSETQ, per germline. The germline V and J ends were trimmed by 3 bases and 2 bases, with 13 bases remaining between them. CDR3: CASSSQGPDTDTQYF. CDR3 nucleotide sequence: TGCGCCAGCAGCTCCCAGGGTCCAGACACAGATACGCAGTATTTT.

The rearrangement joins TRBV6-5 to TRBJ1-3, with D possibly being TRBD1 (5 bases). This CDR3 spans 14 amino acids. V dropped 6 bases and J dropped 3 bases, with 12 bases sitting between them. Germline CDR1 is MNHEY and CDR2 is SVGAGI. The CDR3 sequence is CASSPGFDGNTIYF. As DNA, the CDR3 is TGTGCCAGCAGCCCAGGGTTTGATGGAAACACCATATATTTT.